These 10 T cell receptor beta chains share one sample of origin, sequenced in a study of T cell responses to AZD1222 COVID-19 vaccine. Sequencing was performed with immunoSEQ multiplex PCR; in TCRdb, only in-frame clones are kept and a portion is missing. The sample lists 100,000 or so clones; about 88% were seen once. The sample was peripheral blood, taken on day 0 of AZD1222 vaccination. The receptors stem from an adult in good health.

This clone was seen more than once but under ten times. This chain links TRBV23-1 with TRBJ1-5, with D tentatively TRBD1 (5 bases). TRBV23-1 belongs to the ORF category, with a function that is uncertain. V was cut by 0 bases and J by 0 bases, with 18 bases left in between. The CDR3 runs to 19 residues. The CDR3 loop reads CASSQSGRAIQHSNQPQHF. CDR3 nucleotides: TGCGCCAGCAGTCAATCGGGCAGGGCAATTCAACATAGCAATCAGCCCCAGCATTTT.

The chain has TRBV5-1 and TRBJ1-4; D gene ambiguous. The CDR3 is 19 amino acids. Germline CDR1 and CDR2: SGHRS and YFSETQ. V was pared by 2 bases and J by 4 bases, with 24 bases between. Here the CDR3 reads CASSFGLGVGKGNNEKLFF. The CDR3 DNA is TGCGCCAGCAGCTTCGGACTTGGGGTTGGGAAGGGAAATAATGAAAAACTGTTTTTT.

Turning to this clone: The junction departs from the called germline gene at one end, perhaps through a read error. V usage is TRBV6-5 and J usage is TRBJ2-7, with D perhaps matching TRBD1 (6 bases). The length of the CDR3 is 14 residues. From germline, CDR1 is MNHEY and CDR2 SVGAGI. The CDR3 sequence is CASSPGTLRGELNF. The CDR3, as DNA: TGTGCCAGCAGTCCCGGGACACTTCGTGGCGAGCTGAACTTC.

CDR3 amino acids: CASSFSTDTQYF. CDR3 in DNA: TGCGCCAGCAGCTTTAGCACAGATACGCAGTATTTT. The V call is TRBV5-1, the J call TRBJ2-3; no clear D gene. There are 12 residues in the CDR3. The V gene lost 2 bases and the J gene lost 0 bases, with 1 base spanning the gap. The germline CDR1 and CDR2 sequences are SGHRS and YFSETQ.

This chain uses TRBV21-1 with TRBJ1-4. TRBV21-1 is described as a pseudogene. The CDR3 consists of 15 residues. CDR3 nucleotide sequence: TGTGCCAGACTGTCGGCTTCTGCAACTAATGAAAAACTGTTTTTT. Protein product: CARLSASATNEKLFF.

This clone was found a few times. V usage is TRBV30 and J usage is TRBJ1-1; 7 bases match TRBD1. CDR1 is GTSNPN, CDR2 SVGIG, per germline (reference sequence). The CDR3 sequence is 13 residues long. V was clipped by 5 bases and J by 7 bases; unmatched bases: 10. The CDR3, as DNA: TGTGCCTGGGTCCCGAAGGGGGCGGGTGAAGCTTTCTTT. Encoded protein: CAWVPKGAGEAFF.

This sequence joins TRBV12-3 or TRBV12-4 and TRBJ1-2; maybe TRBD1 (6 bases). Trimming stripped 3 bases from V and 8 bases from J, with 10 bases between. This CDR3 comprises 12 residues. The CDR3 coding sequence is TGTGCCAGCAGTTTGCAGGGGAGAGGCTACACCTTC. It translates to CASSLQGRGYTF.

CDR3 nucleotides: TGTGCCAGCAGCCTCGCTGCGGGGACCAATGAGCAGTTCTTC. It is translated as CASSLAAGTNEQFF. The rearrangement uses TRBV3-1 (or the pseudogene TRBV3-2) and TRBJ2-1, with D possibly being TRBD2 (6 bases). CDR3 length: 14 amino acids. V gave up 4 bases and J gave up 6 bases, with 13 bases separating them. The germline CDR1 and CDR2 sequences are LGHDT and YNNKEL (reference sequence).

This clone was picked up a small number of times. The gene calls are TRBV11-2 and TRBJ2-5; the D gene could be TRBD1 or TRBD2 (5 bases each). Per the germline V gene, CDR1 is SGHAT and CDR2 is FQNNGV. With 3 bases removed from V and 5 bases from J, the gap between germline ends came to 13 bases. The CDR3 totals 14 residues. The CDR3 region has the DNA TGTGCCAGCAGCTTGGGGGTGGTATACGAGACCCAGTACTTC. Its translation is CASSLGVVYETQYF.

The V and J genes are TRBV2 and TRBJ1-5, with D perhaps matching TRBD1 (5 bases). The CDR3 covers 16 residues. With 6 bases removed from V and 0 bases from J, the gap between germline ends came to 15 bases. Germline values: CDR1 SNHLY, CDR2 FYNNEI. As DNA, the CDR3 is TGTGCCAGCAGACGGGACGTTGGATATAGCAATCAGCCCCAGCATTTT. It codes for CASRRDVGYSNQPQHF. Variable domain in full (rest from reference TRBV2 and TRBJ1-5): EPEVTQTPSHQVTQMGQEVILRCVPISNHLYFYWYRQILGQKVEFLVSFYNNEISEKSEIFDDQFSVERPDGSNFTLKIRSTKLEDSAMYFCASRRDVGYSNQPQHFGDGTRLSIL.